This T cell receptor beta chain was retrieved from a study of cytomegalovirus exposure and HLA in healthy donors. Whole-study findings and limits: In the analysis, some V segments, TRBV6-2 and TRBV6-3 included, were excluded as indistinguishable.

Germline CDR1 reads SGHKS; CDR2 reads YYEKEE (reference sequence). The CDR3 runs 14 residues. V was trimmed by 1 base and J by 0 bases, leaving 7 bases between them. Comments on this clone: Its matching antigen is unknown.

The PCR contained 60 Vbeta and 13 Jbeta primers. TCRdb's copy holds only in-frame clones and misses some; the assay was immunoSEQ multiplex PCR. The table has roughly 240,000 clones, roughly 85% seen once. Specimen: PBMCs. This rearrangement joins TRBV5-5 to TRBJ1-1; D remains ambiguous. The receptor comes from a girl aged 2-15 years in good health and CMV-seronegative. This CDR3 is CASSLSVMNTEAFF. The CDR3, as DNA: TGTGCCAGCAGCTTGAGCGTCATGAACACTGAAGCTTTCTTT.